Detailed here is one T cell receptor (beta chain). The antigen is not known. The sample originates from a study of post-analysis software for immune sequencing data. Study conclusions and caveats: Patients carried four or five TRBV segments more frequently than controls did, and TRBV5-6, TRBV5-1 and TRBV20-1 were among them.

CDR1 is GTSNPN, CDR2 SVGIG, per germline (reference sequence). This CDR3 has 14 residues. Trimming stripped 2 bases from V and 1 base from J, with 8 bases between. Prepared libraries of TCR beta cDNA carried unique molecular identifiers. TCRdb redid the calling of the PCR reads with MiXCR, one entry per CDR3 protein. The sample consists of some 160,000 distinct CDR3 sequences, 36% of them appearing once. The specimen comprised blood, sampled after autologous hematopoietic stem cell transplantation. The rearrangement links TRBV30 to TRBJ2-2; the D is unclear. The TCR sequence derives from a girl under 18 with multiple sclerosis. In DNA form, the CDR3 reads TGTGCCTGGAGTCGACTCCTGAACACCGGGGAGCTGTTTTTT. Its translation is CAWSRLLNTGELFF.